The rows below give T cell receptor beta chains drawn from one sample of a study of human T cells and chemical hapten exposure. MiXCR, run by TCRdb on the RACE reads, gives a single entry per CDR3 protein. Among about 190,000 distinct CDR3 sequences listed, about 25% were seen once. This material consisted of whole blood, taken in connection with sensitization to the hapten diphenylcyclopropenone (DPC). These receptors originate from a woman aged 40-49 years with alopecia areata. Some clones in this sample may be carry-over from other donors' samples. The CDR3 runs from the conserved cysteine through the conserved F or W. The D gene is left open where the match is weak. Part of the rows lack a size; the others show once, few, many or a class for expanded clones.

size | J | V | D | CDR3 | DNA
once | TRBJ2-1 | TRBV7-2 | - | CASSFVLRMTEQFF | TGTGCCAGCAGCTTTGTACTAAGAATGACAGAGCAGTTCTTC
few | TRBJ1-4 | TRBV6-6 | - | CASRKEGGNEKLFF | TGTGCCAGCAGAAAAGAGGGGGGTAATGAAAAACTGTTTTTT
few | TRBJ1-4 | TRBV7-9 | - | CASSPPSGGEKLFF | TGTGCCAGCAGCCCTCCGAGTGGGGGAGAAAAACTGTTTTTT
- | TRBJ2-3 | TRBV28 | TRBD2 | CASTPSGATDTQYF | TGTGCCAGCACCCCTAGCGGGGCCACAGATACGCAGTATTTT
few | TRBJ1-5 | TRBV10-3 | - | CAISEPDGEPQHF | TGTGCCATCAGTGAGCCGGACGGAGAGCCCCAGCATTTT
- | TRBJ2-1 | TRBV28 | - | CASSLPSGNNEQFF | TGTGCCAGCAGTTTACCGTCCGGGAACAATGAGCAGTTCTTC
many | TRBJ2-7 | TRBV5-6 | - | CASSKAGTSYEQYF | TGTGCCAGCAGCAAGGCCGGGACCTCCTACGAGCAGTACTTC
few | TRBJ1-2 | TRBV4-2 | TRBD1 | CASSEPAGQSNYGYTF | TGTGCCAGCAGTGAACCTGCGGGACAGTCTAACTATGGCTACACCTTC
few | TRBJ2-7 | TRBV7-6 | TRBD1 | CASSLPPGQDIGSSYEQYF | TGTGCCAGCAGCTTGCCGCCGGGACAGGATATCGGCAGCTCCTACGAGCAGTACTTC
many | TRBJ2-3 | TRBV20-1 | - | CSARSLVSMAQYF | TGCAGTGCTCGATCCCTCGTCTCCATGGCGCAGTATTTT
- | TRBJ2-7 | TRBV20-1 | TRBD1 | CSARGGGVHEQYF | TGCAGTGCACGAGGGGGCGGTGTCCACGAGCAGTACTTC
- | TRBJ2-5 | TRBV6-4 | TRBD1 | CASSETGGQETQYF | TGTGCCAGCAGTGAGACAGGGGGCCAAGAGACCCAGTACTTC
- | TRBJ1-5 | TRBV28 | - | CASGDRDGYQPQHF | TGTGCCAGCGGGGACCGGGACGGGTATCAGCCCCAGCATTTT
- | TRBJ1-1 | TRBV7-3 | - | CASSPNLNTEAFF | TGTGCCAGCAGCCCAAACTTGAACACTGAAGCTTTCTTT
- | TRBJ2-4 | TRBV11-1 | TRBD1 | CASSYRTGYIQYF | TGTGCCAGCAGCTATCGGACAGGGTACATTCAGTACTTC
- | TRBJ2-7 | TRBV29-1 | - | CSVGETVGQSGSYEQYF | TGCAGCGTTGGGGAAACCGTGGGGCAGAGCGGATCCTACGAGCAGTACTTC
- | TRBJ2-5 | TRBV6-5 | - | CASSSPSWARGSETQYF | TGTGCCAGCAGTTCCCCATCGTGGGCAAGGGGCAGTGAGACCCAGTACTTC
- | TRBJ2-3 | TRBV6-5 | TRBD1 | CASRSYRGRGTDTQYF | TGTGCCAGCAGATCGTACAGGGGGCGAGGGACAGATACGCAGTATTTT
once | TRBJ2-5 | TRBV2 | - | CASTGQGRTQYF | TGTGCCAGCACAGGACAAGGGCGTACCCAGTACTTC
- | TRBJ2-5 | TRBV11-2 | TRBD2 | CASTPGLLAGVQETQYF | TGTGCCAGCACTCCGGGGTTACTAGCGGGAGTGCAAGAGACCCAGTACTTC
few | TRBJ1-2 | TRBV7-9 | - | CASSLAGERGYTF | TGTGCCAGCAGTCTGGCAGGGGAACGAGGCTACACCTTC
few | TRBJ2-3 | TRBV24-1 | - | CATSPWGNTDTQYF | TGTGCCACCAGCCCGTGGGGAAATACAGATACGCAGTATTTT
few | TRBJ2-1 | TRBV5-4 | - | CASSTNRANEQFF | TGTGCCAGCAGCACGAACAGGGCCAATGAGCAGTTCTTC
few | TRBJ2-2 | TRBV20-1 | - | CSARRADTGELFF | TGCAGTGCTAGGAGAGCGGATACCGGGGAGCTGTTTTTT
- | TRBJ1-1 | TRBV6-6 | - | CASSQGSEAFF | TGTGCCAGCAGCCAGGGGTCTGAAGCTTTCTTT
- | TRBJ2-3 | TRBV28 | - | CASLGMGYNTDTQYF | TGTGCCAGCTTGGGGATGGGGTACAACACAGATACGCAGTATTTT
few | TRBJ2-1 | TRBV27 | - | CASSTGCWEQFF | TGTGCCAGCTCTACAGGGTGTTGGGAGCAGTTCTTC